These 17 T cell receptor beta chains originate from one sample sequenced in a study of beta chain features in type 1 diabetes. Expressed TCRB transcripts were sequenced because the isolated RNA had all been reverse transcribed beforehand. Produced via immunoSEQ multiplex PCR; TCRdb's table is partial and in-frame only. The sample includes about 650,000 clones, around 12% of them seen just once. Their cognate antigens are unknown. Overall study findings and caveats: When Type 1 diabetes patients were examined, their TCRB CDR3s proved moderately but significantly shorter in all four CD4+ subsets.

The material sequenced was naive CD4+ T cells from blood. These receptors came from a young man with type 1 diabetes.

Note on this clone: The identical CDR3 is also encoded by other nucleotide sequences in the sample. The chain combines TRBV7-2 with TRBJ2-3; D gene uncertain. Per the germline V gene, CDR1 is SGHTA and CDR2 is FQGNSA. The CDR3 spans 12 residues. V lost 6 bases to trimming and J lost 0 bases, with 4 bases between them. CDR3 loop: CASRGSTDTQYF. The CDR3 DNA follows: TGTGCCAGCAGAGGAAGCACAGATACGCAGTATTTT.

This clone has just a few counts. The V gene is TRBV7-2, the J gene TRBJ1-2, with TRBD1 as a possible D gene (6 bases). V lost 2 bases, J lost 4 bases, and 14 bases lay in between. The CDR3 consists of 15 residues. Germline CDR1 is SGHTA and CDR2 is FQGNSA. CDR3 nucleotides: TGTGCCAGCAGCTTACGAGAGGGGGGAACCTATGGCTACACCTTC. Its protein product is CASSLREGGTYGYTF.

The chain recombines TRBV29-1 with TRBJ1-2, with a possible D match to TRBD1 (5 bases). From germline, CDR1 is SQVTM and CDR2 ANQGSEA. V lost 2 bases and J lost 1, with 11 bases in between. There are 14 residues in the CDR3. CDR3 loop: CSVEWGGINYGYTF. The CDR3 DNA reads as TGCAGCGTTGAATGGGGGGGAATTAACTATGGCTACACCTTC.

This clone came up a few times. V and J are TRBV14 and TRBJ2-7; a weak D match, TRBD2 (6 bases). Germline CDR1 is SGHDN and CDR2 is FVKESK. CDR3 size: 15 residues. V was shortened by 3 bases and J by 3 bases, with 15 bases between the two germline ends. The CDR3 DNA follows: TGTGCCAGCAGCCACTTACCGGGAGAGGACTACGAGCAGTACTTC. Translating it yields CASSHLPGEDYEQYF.

CDR3 amino acids: CATGGGGNEQFF. CDR3 DNA: TGTGCCACAGGAGGGGGGGGCAATGAGCAGTTCTTC. The rearrangement links TRBV6-6 to TRBJ2-1, with TRBD2 as a possible D gene (7 bases). This CDR3 is 12 amino acids long. The germline V gene encodes CDR1 MNHNY and CDR2 SVGAGI (reference sequence). The ends were cut back, 10 bases at V and 6 bases at J, with 13 bases in the middle.

CDR3 region: CASSLFGENTEAFF. CDR3 sequence (DNA): TGTGCCAGCAGCTTATTCGGAGAGAACACTGAAGCTTTCTTT. The V and J genes are TRBV7-9 and TRBJ1-1; D is undetermined. Trimming left V 2 bases short and J 1 base short, with 8 bases between. CDR1 is SEHNR, CDR2 FQNEAQ, per germline (reference sequence). The CDR3 is 14 amino acids.

The chain's CDR3 is CASSYLPRTYGYTF. The CDR3, as DNA: TGTGCCAGCAGTTATCTCCCGCGGACCTATGGCTACACCTTC. V gene TRBV6-6 combines with J gene TRBJ1-2; no clear D gene. The V gene lost 3 bases and the J gene lost 4 bases, with 12 bases spanning the gap. The CDR3 is 14 residues long. Germline V gives CDR1 MNHNY, CDR2 SVGAGI (reference sequence).

There are a few counts of this clone. CDR3 in amino acids: CASQGQVPQADTQYF. In DNA, the CDR3 is TGTGCTTCACAGGGACAGGTGCCCCAGGCAGATACGCAGTATTTT. The chain is built from TRBV7-9 and TRBJ2-3; the match to TRBD1 covers 8 bases. Per the germline V gene, CDR1 is SEHNR and CDR2 is FQNEAQ (reference sequence). The CDR3 is 15 amino acids. Full variable domain (missing parts from reference TRBV7-9 and TRBJ2-3): DTGVSQNPRHKITKRGQNVTFRCDPISEHNRLYWYRQTLGQGPEFLTYFQNEAQLEKSRLLSDRFSAERPKGSFSTLEIQRTEQGDSAMYLCASQGQVPQADTQYFGPGTRLTVL.

This clone has a handful of counts. The gene calls are TRBV4-1 and TRBJ2-5, with 13 positions matching TRBD2. The CDR3 is made up of 17 amino acids. V trimming: 4 bases; J trimming: 5 bases; junction bases outside the gene matches: 10. Germline values: CDR1 MGHRA, CDR2 YSYEKL. CDR3 DNA: TGCGCCAGCAGCCCTACTAGCGGGGGGGCCGTCGTGGAGACCCAGTACTTC. It translates to CASSPTSGGAVVETQYF.

This clone was seen a handful of times. The chain employs TRBV29-1 and TRBJ1-5; 8 positions agree with TRBD1. CDR1 SQVTM and CDR2 ANQGSEA come from the germline V gene. The CDR3 contains 12 residues. The V gene end was trimmed by 6 bases and the J gene end by 5 bases; junction bases not matched to a gene: 3. CDR3 coding DNA: TGCAGCGTCGCGGGACAGGATCAGCCCCAGCATTTT. Translated: CSVAGQDQPQHF.

This clone was seen a handful of times. This specimen includes other DNA sequences encoding the same CDR3. CDR3 amino acids: CASSLVTSSYEQYF. The CDR3 coding sequence is TGTGCCAGCAGCTTAGTGACGAGCTCCTACGAGCAGTACTTC. The chain has TRBV7-2 and TRBJ2-7; D not certain. The CDR3 extends over 14 amino acids. V was trimmed by 1 base and J by 0 bases, leaving 7 bases between them. Germline CDR1 and CDR2: SGHTA and FQGNSA.

This rearrangement joins TRBV5-1 to TRBJ2-1, with a tentative D call TRBD1 (6 bases). Trimming removed 0 bases from V and 5 bases from J, with 9 bases in between. The germline V gene has CDR1 SGHRS and CDR2 YFSETQ. CDR3 size: 14 residues. As DNA, the CDR3 is TGCGCCAGCAGCTTGGGACAGGATCACAATGAGCAGTTCTTC. Its translation: CASSLGQDHNEQFF.

This clone was seen just once. The chain links TRBV6-5 to TRBJ1-1; TRBD1 might be the D (6 bases). Trimming took off 7 bases at V and 3 bases at J, with 15 bases between the two ends. Germline V gene lookup returns CDR1 MNHEY and CDR2 SVGAGI. The CDR3 totals 14 residues. The CDR3 DNA is TGTGCCAGCACCAGGGGCAGTGGGGACACTGAAGCTTTCTTT. Amino acids: CASTRGSGDTEAFF.

The rearrangement joins TRBV6-5 to TRBJ2-1; 9 nucleotides agree with TRBD1. Per germline, CDR1 MNHEY and CDR2 SVGAGI. This CDR3 comprises 13 residues. Trimming at V came to 2 bases and at J to 10 bases, leaving 3 bases not matched to a gene. CDR3 in amino acids: CASSYQDRGEQFF. The CDR3, as DNA: TGTGCCAGCAGTTACCAGGACAGGGGAGAGCAGTTCTTC.

The rearrangement joins TRBV18 to TRBJ2-6; TRBD1 aligns across 7 bases. Germline values: CDR1 KGHSH, CDR2 LQKENI. The CDR3 covers 16 residues. Trimming cost V 5 bases and J 0 bases; bases outside gene matches: 4. CDR3 sequence reads: CASSRDSISGANVLTF. The CDR3 DNA follows: TGTGCCAGCTCAAGGGACAGCATCTCTGGGGCCAACGTCCTGACTTTC.

This clone was detected a few times. This chain connects TRBV29-1 to TRBJ2-6, with D uncertain. CDR1 and CDR2 from the germline V gene are SQVTM and ANQGSEA. This CDR3 contains 13 residues. Trimming pared 6 bases from V and 0 bases from J, leaving 6 bases between. The CDR3 reads CSVSYSGANVLTF. CDR3 nucleotide sequence: TGCAGCGTCAGCTACTCTGGGGCCAACGTCCTGACTTTC.

The J gene is TRBJ2-7, the V gene TRBV9, with 8 bases lining up with TRBD2. Germline assignment: CDR1 SGDLS and CDR2 YYNGEE. The CDR3 spans 18 residues. The J segment lost 5 bases and the V segment lost 0 bases, leaving 16 bases of the junction unmatched. The CDR3 bases are TGTGCCAGCAGCGTAGTCCCGAATGCGGGACTAGGGCCTCACGAGCAGTACTTC. As protein: CASSVVPNAGLGPHEQYF.